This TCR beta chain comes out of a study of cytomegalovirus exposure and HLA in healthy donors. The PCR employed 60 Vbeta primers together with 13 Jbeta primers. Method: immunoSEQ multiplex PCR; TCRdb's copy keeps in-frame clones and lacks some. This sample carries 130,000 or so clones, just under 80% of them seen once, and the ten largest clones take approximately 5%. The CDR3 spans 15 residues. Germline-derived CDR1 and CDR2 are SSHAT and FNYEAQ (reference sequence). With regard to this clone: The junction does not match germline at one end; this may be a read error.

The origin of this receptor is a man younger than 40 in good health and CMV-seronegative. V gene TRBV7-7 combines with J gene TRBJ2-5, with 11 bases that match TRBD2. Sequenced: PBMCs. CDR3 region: CASSRTSGGGETQYF. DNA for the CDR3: TGTGCTAGCAGCCGAACTAGCGGGGGCGGGGAGACCCAGTACTTC.